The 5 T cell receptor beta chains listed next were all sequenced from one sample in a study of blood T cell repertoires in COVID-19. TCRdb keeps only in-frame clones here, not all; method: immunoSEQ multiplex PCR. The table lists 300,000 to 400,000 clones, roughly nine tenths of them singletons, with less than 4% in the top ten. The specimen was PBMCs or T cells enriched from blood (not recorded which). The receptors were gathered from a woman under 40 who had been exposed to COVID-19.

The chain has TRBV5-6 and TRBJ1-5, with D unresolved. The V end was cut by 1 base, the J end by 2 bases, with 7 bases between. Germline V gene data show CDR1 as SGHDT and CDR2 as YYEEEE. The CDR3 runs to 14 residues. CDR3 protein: CASSLSAGNQPQHF. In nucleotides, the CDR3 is TGTGCCAGCAGCTTGTCTGCGGGCAATCAGCCCCAGCATTTT.

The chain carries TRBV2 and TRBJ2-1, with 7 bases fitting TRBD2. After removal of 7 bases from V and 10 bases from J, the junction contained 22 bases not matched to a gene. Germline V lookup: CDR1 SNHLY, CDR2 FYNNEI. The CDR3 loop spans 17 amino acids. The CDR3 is CASTPAGASGFSVEQFF. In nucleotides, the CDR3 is TGTGCCAGCACCCCCGCGGGTGCTAGCGGTTTCTCTGTCGAGCAGTTCTTC.

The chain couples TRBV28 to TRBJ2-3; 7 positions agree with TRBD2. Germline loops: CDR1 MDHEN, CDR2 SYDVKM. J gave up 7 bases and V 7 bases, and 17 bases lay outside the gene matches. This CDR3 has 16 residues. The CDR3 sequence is CASTGGFGGGLYTQYF. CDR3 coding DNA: TGTGCCAGCACCGGCGGGTTCGGCGGGGGACTTTATACGCAGTATTTT.

The CDR3 region has the DNA TGTGCCAGTAGTATAGTTTGGGGACAGGACTACGAGCAGTACTTC. Protein product: CASSIVWGQDYEQYF. The chain is built from TRBV19 and TRBJ2-7; 8 nucleotides align to TRBD1. V gave up 1 base and J gave up 3 bases; unmatched junction bases: 5. The CDR3 length is 15 residues. CDR1 is LNHDA and CDR2 is SQIVND in the germline V gene (reference sequence).

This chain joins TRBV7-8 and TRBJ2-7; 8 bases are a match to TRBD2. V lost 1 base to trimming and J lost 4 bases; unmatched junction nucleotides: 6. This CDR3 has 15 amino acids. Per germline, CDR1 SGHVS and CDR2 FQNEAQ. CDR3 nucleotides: TGTGCCAGCAGCTTAGAACGGGGGGGCTCATACGAGCAGTACTTC. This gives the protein CASSLERGGSYEQYF.